This T cell receptor beta chain was documented in a study of blood T cell repertoires in COVID-19. Study background: In each case, the material was cDNA or gDNA derived from T cells, B-cell-depleted T cells, or PBMCs.

Seattle patient enrollment occurred during active infection, with longitudinal follow-up thereafter. Germline CDR1 and CDR2: KGHDR and SFDVKD. The V end was cut by 1 base, the J end by 2 bases, with 12 bases between. This CDR3 has 16 residues. The protocol was immunoSEQ multiplex PCR, while the TCRdb copy is restricted to in-frame clones and leaves out a portion. This table holds some 130,000 clones, 85% to 90% found once. The sequence was obtained from a man aged 55-75 years with COVID-19, enrolled during active disease. Specimen: peripheral blood. The V gene is TRBV24-1, the J gene TRBJ2-3; D is possibly TRBD2 (6 bases). The CDR3 bases are TGTGCCACCAGTGATTTCGGAGGGGAGGACACAGATACGCAGTATTTT. Its translation: CATSDFGGEDTDTQYF.